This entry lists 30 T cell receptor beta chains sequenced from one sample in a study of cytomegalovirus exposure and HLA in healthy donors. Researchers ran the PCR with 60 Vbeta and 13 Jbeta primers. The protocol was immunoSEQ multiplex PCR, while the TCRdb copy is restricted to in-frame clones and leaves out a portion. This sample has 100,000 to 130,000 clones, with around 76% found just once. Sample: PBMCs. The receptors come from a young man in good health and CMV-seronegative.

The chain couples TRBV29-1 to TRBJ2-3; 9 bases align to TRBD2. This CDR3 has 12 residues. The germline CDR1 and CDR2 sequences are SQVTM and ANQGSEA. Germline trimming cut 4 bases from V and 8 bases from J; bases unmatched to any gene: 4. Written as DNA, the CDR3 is TGCAGCGTTGTTATAGCGGGGGTTACGCAGTATTTT. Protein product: CSVVIAGVTQYF.

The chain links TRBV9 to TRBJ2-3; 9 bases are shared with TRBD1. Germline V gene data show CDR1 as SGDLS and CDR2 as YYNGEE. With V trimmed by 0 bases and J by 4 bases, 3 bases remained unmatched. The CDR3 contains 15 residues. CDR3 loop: CASSVGGQGADTQYF. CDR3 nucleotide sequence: TGTGCCAGCAGCGTAGGGGGACAGGGCGCAGATACGCAGTATTTT.

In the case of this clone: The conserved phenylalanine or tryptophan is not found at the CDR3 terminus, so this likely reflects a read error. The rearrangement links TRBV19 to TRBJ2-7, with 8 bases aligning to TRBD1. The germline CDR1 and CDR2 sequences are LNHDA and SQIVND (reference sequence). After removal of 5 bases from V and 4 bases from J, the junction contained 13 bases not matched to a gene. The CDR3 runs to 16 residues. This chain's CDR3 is CASSFSGTGLVYEQYL. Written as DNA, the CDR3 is TGTGCCAGTAGTTTCTCCGGGACAGGTCTTGTTTACGAGCAGTACCTC.

CDR3 in amino acids: CASSVAPSGAYYNEQFF. The CDR3 nucleotides are TGTGCCAGCAGCGTAGCCCCTAGCGGGGCCTACTACAATGAGCAGTTCTTC. V and J are TRBV9 and TRBJ2-1, with 9 bases fitting TRBD2. CDR3 length equals 17 residues. From germline, CDR1 is SGDLS and CDR2 YYNGEE. The V gene end was trimmed by 0 bases and the J gene end by 3 bases; junction bases not matched to a gene: 7.

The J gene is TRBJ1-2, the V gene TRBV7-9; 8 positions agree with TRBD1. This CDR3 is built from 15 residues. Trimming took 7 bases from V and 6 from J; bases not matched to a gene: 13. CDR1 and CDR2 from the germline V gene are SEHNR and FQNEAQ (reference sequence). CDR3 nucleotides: TGTGCCAGCACCCTTTCAGGGGGCTTTAAGGATGGCTACACCTTC. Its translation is CASTLSGGFKDGYTF. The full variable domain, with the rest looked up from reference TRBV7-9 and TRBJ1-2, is DTGVSQNPRHKITKRGQNVTFRCDPISEHNRLYWYRQTLGQGPEFLTYFQNEAQLEKSRLLSDRFSAERPKGSFSTLEIQRTEQGDSAMYLCASTLSGGFKDGYTFGSGTRLTVV.

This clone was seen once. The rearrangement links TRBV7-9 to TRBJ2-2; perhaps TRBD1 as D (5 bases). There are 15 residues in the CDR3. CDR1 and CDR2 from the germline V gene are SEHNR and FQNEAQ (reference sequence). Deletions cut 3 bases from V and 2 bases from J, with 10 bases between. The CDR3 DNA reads TGTGCCAGCAGCTTGGTCAGGGCAAACACCGGGGAGCTGTTTTTT. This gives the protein CASSLVRANTGELFF. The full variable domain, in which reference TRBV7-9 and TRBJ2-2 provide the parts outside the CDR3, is DTGVSQNPRHKITKRGQNVTFRCDPISEHNRLYWYRQTLGQGPEFLTYFQNEAQLEKSRLLSDRFSAERPKGSFSTLEIQRTEQGDSAMYLCASSLVRANTGELFFGEGSRLTVL.

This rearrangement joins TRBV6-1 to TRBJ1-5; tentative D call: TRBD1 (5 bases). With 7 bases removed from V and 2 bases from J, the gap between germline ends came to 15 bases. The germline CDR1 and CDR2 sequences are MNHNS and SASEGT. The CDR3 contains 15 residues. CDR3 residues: CASINDLTGNQPQHF. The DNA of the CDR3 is TGTGCCAGCATCAATGATTTGACAGGCAATCAGCCCCAGCATTTT.

The CDR3 DNA reads TGTGCCAGCAGCCAAGATCACCGGGGGGGCACTGAGCAGTTCTTC. It encodes CASSQDHRGGTEQFF. The V call is TRBV4-2, the J call TRBJ2-1, with TRBD2 identical over 8 bases. Germline V gene sequence: CDR1 LGHNA, CDR2 YNFKEQ. The CDR3 has 15 residues. The V gene end was trimmed by 0 bases and the J gene end by 9 bases; junction bases not matched to a gene: 7.

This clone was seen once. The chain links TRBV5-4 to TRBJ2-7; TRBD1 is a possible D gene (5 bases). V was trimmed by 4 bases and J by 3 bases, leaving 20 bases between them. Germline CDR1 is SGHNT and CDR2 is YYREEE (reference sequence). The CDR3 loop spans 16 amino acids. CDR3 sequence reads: CASSEPQGDGNYEQYF. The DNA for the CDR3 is TGTGCCAGCAGCGAACCTCAGGGCGACGGAAACTACGAGCAGTACTTC. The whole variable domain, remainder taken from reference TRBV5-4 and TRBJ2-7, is ETGVTQSPTHLIKTRGQQVTLRCSSQSGHNTVSWYQQALGQGPQFIFQYYREEENGRGNFPPRFSGLQFPNYSSELNVNALELDDSALYLCASSEPQGDGNYEQYFGPGTRLTVT.

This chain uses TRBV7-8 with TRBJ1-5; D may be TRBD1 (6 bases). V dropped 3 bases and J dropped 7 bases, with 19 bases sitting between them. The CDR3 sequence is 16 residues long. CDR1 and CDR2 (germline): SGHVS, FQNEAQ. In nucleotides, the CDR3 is TGTGCCAGCAGCTTGCGTACAGGGTCTAGGGAGCAGCCCCAGCATTTT. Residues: CASSLRTGSREQPQHF.

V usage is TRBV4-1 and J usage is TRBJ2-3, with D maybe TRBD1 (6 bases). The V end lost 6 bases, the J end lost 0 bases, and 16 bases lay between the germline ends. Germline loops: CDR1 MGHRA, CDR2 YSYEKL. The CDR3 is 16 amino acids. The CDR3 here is CASSPQGMSSTDTQYF. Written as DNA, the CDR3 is TGCGCCAGCAGTCCCCAGGGGATGTCTAGCACAGATACGCAGTATTTT.

The CDR3 nucleotides read TGTGCCAGCACCCGGGACGCGGGAGCAAGCACCATATATTTT. Protein: CASTRDAGASTIYF. The chain carries TRBV6-1 and TRBJ1-3; weak D call: TRBD1 (5 bases). V shed 7 bases and J shed 9 bases, with 19 bases lying between them. The CDR3 contains 14 residues. CDR1 is MNHNS and CDR2 is SASEGT in the germline V gene.

CDR3 sequence reads: CASSLVAPKTEAFF. The CDR3 DNA is TGTGCCAGCAGCTTAGTGGCCCCAAAGACTGAAGCTTTCTTT. V and J are TRBV7-9 and TRBJ1-1; D is unresolved. Trimming cost V 1 base and J 5 bases, with 11 bases left between them. Germline V gives CDR1 SEHNR, CDR2 FQNEAQ (reference sequence). The CDR3 consists of 14 residues.

CDR3 bases: TGTGCCAGCAGCTTCTTTGGAGGGCCCGACTACGAGCAGTACTTC. This codes for CASSFFGGPDYEQYF. The V and J genes are TRBV11-2 and TRBJ2-7; possibly TRBD2 for D (6 bases). Germline V gives CDR1 SGHAT, CDR2 FQNNGV. The CDR3 length is 15 residues. The V and J ends lost 3 bases and 3 bases respectively, with 15 bases between them.

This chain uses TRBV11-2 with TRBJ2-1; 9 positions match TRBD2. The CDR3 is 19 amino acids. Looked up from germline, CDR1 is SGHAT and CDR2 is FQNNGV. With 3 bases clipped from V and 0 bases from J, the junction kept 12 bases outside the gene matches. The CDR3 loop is CASSFLRGGYKSSYNEQFF. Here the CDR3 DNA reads TGTGCCAGCAGCTTTTTGCGGGGGGGCTATAAAAGCTCCTACAATGAGCAGTTCTTC.

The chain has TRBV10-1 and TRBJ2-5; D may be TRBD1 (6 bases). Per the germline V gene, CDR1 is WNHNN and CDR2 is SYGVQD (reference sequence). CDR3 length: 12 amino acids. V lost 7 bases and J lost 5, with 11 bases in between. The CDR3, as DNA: TGCGCCAGCAACAACAGGGTCGAGACCCAGTACTTC. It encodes CASNNRVETQYF.

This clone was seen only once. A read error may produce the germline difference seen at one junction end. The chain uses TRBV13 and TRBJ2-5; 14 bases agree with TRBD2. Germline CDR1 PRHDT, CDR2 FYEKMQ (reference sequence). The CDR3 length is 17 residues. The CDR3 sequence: CASSLGLAGGYGETQYF. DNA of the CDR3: TGTGCCAGCAGCCTAGGACTAGCGGGGGGCTATGGAGAGACCCAGTACTTC.

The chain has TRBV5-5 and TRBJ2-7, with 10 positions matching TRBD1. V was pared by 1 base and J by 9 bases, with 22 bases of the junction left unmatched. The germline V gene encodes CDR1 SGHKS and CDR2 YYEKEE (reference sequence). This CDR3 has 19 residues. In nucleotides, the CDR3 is TGTGCCAGCAGCTTGCGGGACAGGGGAATCGGGACGGCACCTCGTTTGCAGTACTTC. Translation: CASSLRDRGIGTAPRLQYF.

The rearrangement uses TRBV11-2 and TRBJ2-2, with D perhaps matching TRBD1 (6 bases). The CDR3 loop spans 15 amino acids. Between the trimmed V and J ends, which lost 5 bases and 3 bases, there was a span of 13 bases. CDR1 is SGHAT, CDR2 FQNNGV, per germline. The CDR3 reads CASSPGTLYTGELFF. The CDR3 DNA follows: TGTGCCAGCAGCCCCGGGACACTTTACACCGGGGAGCTGTTTTTT.

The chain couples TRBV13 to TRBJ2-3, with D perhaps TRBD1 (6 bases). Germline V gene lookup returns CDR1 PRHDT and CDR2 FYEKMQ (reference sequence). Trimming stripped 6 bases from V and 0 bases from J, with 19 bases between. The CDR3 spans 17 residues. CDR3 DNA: TGTGCCAGCAGTTTTGGCCACAGGGTACCGAGCACAGATACGCAGTATTTT. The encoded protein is CASSFGHRVPSTDTQYF.

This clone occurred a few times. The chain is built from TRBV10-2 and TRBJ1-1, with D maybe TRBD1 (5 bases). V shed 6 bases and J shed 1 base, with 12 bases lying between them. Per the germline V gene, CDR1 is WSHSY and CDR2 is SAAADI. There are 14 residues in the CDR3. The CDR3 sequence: CASRLLDTNTEAFF. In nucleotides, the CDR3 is TGCGCCAGCAGACTATTGGACACGAACACTGAAGCTTTCTTT.

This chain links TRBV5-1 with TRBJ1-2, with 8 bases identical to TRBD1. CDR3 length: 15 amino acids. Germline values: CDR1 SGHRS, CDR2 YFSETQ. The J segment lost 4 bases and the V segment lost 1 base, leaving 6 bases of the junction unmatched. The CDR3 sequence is CASSLTTTGVYGYTF. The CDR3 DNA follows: TGCGCCAGCAGCTTGACTACGACAGGGGTCTATGGCTACACCTTC. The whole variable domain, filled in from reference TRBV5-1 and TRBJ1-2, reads KAGVTQTPRYLIKTRGQQVTLSCSPISGHRSVSWYQQTPGQGLQFLFEYFSETQRNKGNFPGRFSGRQFSNSRSEMNVSTLELGDSALYLCASSLTTTGVYGYTFGSGTRLTVV.

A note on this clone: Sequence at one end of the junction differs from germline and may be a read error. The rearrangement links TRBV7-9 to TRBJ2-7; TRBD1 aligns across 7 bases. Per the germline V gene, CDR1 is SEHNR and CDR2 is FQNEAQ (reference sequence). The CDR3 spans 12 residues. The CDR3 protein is CSSSPQGDEQYF. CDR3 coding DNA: TGTTCCAGCAGCCCGCAGGGGGACGAGCAGTACTTC.

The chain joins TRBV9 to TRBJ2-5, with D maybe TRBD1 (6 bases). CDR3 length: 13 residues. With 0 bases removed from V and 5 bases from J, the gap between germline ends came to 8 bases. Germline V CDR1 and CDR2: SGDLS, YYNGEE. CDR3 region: CASSVDREETQYF. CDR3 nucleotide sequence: TGTGCCAGCAGCGTAGACAGGGAGGAGACCCAGTACTTC.

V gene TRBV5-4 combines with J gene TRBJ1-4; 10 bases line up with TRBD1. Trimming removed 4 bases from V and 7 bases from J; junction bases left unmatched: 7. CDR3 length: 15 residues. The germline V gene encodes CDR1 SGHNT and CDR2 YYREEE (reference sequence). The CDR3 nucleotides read TGTGCCAGCAGCCGAGACAGGGGGCTCGGTGAAAAACTGTTTTTT. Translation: CASSRDRGLGEKLFF. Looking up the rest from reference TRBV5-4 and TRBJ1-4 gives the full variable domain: ETGVTQSPTHLIKTRGQQVTLRCSSQSGHNTVSWYQQALGQGPQFIFQYYREEENGRGNFPPRFSGLQFPNYSSELNVNALELDDSALYLCASSRDRGLGEKLFFGSGTQLSVL.

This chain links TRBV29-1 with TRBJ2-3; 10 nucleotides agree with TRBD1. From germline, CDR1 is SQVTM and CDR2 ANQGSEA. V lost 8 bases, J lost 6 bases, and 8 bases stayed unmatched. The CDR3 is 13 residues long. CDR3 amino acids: CSHDRGQGDTQYF. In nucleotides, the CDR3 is TGCAGCCACGACAGGGGGCAGGGGGATACGCAGTATTTT.

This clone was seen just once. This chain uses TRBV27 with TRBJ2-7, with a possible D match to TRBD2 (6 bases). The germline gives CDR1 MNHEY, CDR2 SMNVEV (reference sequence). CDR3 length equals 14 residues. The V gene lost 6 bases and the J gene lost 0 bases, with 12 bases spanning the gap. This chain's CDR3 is CASSGGGSSYEQYF. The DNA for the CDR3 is TGTGCCAGCAGCGGAGGAGGGAGCTCCTACGAGCAGTACTTC.

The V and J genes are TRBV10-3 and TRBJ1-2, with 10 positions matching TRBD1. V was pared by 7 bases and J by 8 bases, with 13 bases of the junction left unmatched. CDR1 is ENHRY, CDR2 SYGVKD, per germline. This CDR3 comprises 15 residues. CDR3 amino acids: CAITPLGTGAVGYTF. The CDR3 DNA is TGTGCCATCACCCCCCTCGGGACAGGGGCGGTAGGCTACACCTTC.

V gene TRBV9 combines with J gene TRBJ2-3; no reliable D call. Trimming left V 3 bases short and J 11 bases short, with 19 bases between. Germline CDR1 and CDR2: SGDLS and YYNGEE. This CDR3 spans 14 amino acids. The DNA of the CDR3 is TGTGCCAGCAGCGAGAGTTCTGCCCCTGTCGGGCAGTATTTT. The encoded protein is CASSESSAPVGQYF.

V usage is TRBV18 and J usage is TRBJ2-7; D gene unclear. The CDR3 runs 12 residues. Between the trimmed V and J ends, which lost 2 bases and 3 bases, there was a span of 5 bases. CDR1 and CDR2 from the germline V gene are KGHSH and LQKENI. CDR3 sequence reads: CASSPNIYEQYF. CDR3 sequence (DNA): TGTGCCAGCTCACCAAACATCTACGAGCAGTACTTC.